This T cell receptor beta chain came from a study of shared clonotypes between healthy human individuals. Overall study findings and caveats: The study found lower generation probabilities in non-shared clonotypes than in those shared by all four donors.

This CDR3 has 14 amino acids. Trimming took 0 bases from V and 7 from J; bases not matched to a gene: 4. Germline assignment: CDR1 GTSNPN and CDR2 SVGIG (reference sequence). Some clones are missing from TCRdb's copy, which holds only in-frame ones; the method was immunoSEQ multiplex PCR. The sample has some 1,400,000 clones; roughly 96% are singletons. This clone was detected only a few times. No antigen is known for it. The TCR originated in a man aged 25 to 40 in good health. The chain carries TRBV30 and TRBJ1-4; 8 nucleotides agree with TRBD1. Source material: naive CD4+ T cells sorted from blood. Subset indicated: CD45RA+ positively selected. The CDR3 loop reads CAWSVQGAVEKLFF. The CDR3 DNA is TGTGCCTGGAGTGTCCAGGGGGCGGTTGAAAAACTGTTTTTT.